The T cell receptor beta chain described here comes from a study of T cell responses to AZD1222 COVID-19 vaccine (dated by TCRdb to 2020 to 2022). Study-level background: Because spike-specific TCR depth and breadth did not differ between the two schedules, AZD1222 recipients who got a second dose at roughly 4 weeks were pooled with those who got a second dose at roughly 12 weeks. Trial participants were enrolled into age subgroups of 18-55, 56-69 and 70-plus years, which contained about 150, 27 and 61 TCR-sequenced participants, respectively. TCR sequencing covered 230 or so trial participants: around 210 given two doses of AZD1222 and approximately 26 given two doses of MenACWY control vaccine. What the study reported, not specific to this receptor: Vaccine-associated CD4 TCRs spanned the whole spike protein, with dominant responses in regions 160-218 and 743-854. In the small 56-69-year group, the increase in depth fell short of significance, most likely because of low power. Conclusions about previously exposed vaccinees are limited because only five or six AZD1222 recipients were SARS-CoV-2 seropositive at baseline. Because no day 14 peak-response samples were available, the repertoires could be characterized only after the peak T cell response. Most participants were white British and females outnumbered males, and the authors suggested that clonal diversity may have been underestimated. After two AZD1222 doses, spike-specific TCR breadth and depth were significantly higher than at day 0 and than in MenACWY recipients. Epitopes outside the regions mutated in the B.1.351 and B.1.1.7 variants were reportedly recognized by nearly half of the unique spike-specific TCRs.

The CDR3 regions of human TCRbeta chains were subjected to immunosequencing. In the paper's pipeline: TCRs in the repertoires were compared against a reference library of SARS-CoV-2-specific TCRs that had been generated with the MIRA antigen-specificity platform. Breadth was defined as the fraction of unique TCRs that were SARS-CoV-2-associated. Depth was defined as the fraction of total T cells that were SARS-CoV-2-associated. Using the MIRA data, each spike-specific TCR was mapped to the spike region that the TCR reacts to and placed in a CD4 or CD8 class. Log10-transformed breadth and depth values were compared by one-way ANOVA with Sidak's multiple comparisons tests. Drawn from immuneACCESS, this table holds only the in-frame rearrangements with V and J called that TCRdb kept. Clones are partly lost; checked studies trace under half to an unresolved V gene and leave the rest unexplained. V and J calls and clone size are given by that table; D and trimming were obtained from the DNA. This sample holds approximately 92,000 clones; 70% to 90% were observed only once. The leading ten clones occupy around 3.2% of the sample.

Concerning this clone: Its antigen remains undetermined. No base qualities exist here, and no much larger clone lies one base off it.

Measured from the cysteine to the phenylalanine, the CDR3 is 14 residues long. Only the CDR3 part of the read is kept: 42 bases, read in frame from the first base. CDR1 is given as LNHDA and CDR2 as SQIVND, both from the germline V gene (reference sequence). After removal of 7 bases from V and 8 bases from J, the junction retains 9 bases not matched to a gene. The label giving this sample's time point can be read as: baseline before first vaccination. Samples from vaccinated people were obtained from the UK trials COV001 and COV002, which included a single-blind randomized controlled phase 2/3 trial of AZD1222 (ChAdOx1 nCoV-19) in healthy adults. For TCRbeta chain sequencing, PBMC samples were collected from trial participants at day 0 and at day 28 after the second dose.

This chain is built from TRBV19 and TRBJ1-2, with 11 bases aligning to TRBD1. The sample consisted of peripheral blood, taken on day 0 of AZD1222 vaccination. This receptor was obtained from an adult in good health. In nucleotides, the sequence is TGTGCCAGTATCCTGGACAGGGGGCTCGGCGGCTACACCTTC. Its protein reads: CASILDRGLGGYTF. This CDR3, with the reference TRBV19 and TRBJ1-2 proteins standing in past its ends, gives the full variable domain DGGITQSPKYLFRKEGQNVTLSCEQNLNHDAMYWYRQDPGQGLRLIYYSQIVNDFQKGDIAEGYSVSREKKESFPLTVTSAQKNPTAFYLCASILDRGLGGYTFGSGTRLTVV.